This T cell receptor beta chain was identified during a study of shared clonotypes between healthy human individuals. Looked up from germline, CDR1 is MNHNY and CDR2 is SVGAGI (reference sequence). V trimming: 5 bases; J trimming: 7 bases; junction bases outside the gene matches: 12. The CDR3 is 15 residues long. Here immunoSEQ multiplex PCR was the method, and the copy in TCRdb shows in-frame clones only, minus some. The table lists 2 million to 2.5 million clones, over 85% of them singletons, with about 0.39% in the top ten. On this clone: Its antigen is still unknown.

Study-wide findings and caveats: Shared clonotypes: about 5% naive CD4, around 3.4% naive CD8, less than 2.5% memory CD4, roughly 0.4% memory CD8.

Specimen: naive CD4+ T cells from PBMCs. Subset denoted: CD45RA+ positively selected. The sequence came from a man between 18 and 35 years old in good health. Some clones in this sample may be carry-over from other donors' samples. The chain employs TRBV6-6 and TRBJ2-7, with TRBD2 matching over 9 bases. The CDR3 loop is CASSPLAGSVREQYF. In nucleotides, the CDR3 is TGTGCCAGCAGTCCCCTAGCGGGGAGTGTACGGGAGCAGTACTTC.